The clone carrying this T cell receptor beta chain showed up just a few times. Its antigen is unknown. The sample originates from a study of blood T cells in healthy people across ages. Germline V gene sequence: CDR1 SGDLS, CDR2 YYNGEE. With V trimmed by 0 bases and J by 0 bases, 4 bases remained unmatched. The CDR3 totals 16 residues. A sample-barcoded 5' primer and a J-beta primer mix were used in a second PCR of roughly 7 to 11 cycles. Every single cDNA molecule received a tag from a template-switch adaptor with 12 random nucleotides. TCRdb analysed the 5' RACE reads with MiXCR anew, one entry per CDR3 protein. The data show about 1.1 million distinct CDR3 sequences, roughly two fifths seen once. Whenever a sample was processed, at least 6 million PBMCs were isolated. The study, taken as a whole, reports: TCR beta diversity, measured per million T cells, fell in a roughly linear way with age.

Sequencing used blood. The sequence was collected from a man younger than 35 in good health. The chain carries TRBV9 and TRBJ2-3; 7 bases are shared with TRBD1. CDR3: CASSVEGRGSTDTQYF. The CDR3 DNA sequence: TGTGCCAGCAGCGTAGAGGGCAGGGGGAGCACAGATACGCAGTATTTT.